Shown below are 5 T cell receptor beta chains from a single sample sequenced in a study of blood T cells in healthy people across ages. PCR was performed a second time for 7 to 11 cycles using a sample-barcoded 5' primer and a J-beta primer mix. TCRdb reprocessed the 5' RACE reads via MiXCR and lists one record per CDR3 protein. In the table there are about 1.4 million distinct CDR3 sequences, around 59% of which are singletons. Sequences were obtained from blood. These receptors all come from a man aged 18-30 years in good health.

This clonotype has a handful of counts. This chain links TRBV10-3 with TRBJ2-7; the D gene is possibly TRBD2 (6 bases). Germline assignment: CDR1 ENHRY and CDR2 SYGVKD. The length of the CDR3 is 15 residues. The ends were cut back, 2 bases at V and 3 bases at J, with 14 bases in the middle. The CDR3 coding sequence is TGTGCCATCAGTGAGGAAGTCACTAGCTACTACGAGCAGTACTTC. Its translation is CAISEEVTSYYEQYF.

This clonotype has a handful of counts. This sequence joins TRBV3-1 and TRBJ2-3, with D possibly TRBD1 on 5 matching bases. Trimming stripped 5 bases from V and 0 bases from J, with 12 bases between. This CDR3 comprises 15 residues. Germline values: CDR1 LGHDT, CDR2 YNNKEL (reference sequence). CDR3 nucleotides: TGTGCCAGCAGCTCCACCAGGGCTAGCACAGATACGCAGTATTTT. This sequence encodes CASSSTRASTDTQYF.

This clonotype was seen only a few times. The CDR3 region is CAISNPGQGRNEQFF. CDR3 nucleotides: TGTGCCATCTCGAATCCGGGACAGGGAAGGAATGAGCAGTTCTTC. This chain connects TRBV28 to TRBJ2-1; 9 bases match TRBD1. This CDR3 contains 15 residues. J was trimmed by 7 bases and V by 10 bases; bases with no gene match: 14. Germline CDR1 MDHEN, CDR2 SYDVKM. Based on the CDR3 plus reference TRBV28 and TRBJ2-1, the full variable domain is DVKVTQSSRYLVKRTGEKVFLECVQDMDHENMFWYRQDPGLGLRLIYFSYDVKMKEKGDIPEGYSVSREKKERFSLILESASTNQTSMYLCAISNPGQGRNEQFFGPGTRLTVL.

The chain is built from TRBV20-1 and TRBJ2-3, with 7 nucleotides matching TRBD1. Germline CDR1 reads DFQATT; CDR2 reads SNEGSKA (reference sequence). The CDR3 runs 14 residues. Losses at the gene ends were 3 bases for V and 3 bases for J; bases not matched to a gene: 6. The CDR3 spells CSARLDRETDTQYF. CDR3 DNA sequence: TGCAGTGCTAGGCTAGACAGGGAAACAGATACGCAGTATTTT.

The rearrangement uses TRBV7-9 and TRBJ2-1; D may correspond to TRBD1 or TRBD2 (7 bases each). Trimming took off 5 bases at V and 14 bases at J, with 16 bases between the two ends. The CDR3 totals 12 residues. The germline V gene has CDR1 SEHNR and CDR2 FQNEAQ (reference sequence). CDR3 DNA: TGTGCCAGCAGCCCCAGGGGGGGACTGAAGTTCTTC. It is translated as CASSPRGGLKFF.